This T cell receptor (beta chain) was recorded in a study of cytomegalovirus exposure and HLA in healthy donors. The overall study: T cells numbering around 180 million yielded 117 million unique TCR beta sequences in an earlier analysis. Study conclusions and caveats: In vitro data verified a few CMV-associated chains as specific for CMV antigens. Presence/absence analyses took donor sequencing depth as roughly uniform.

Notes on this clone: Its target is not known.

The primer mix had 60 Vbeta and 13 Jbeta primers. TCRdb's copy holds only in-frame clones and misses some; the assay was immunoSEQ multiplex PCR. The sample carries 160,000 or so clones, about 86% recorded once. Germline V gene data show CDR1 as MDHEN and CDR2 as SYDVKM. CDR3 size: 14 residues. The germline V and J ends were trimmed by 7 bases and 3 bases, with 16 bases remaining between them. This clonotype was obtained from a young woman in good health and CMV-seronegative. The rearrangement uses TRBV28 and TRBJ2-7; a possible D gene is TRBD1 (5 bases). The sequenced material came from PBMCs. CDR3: CASTTLAGIYEQYF. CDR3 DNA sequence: TGTGCCAGCACTACTCTGGCAGGGATCTACGAGCAGTACTTC. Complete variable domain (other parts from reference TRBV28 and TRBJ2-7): DVKVTQSSRYLVKRTGEKVFLECVQDMDHENMFWYRQDPGLGLRLIYFSYDVKMKEKGDIPEGYSVSREKKERFSLILESASTNQTSMYLCASTTLAGIYEQYFGPGTRLTVT.